This T cell receptor beta chain comes out of a study of siplizumab effects on memory and regulatory T cells. Germline lookup yields CDR1 SGHNT and CDR2 YYREEE (reference sequence). The CDR3 length is 14 residues. The V gene lost 4 bases and the J gene lost 3 bases, with 13 bases spanning the gap. This clone appeared once. The data were produced by immunoSEQ multiplex PCR, yet TCRdb's version contains in-frame clones alone and is incomplete. The sample shows about 82,000 clones, about 87% of them seen only once. The V call is TRBV5-4, the J call TRBJ1-1; perhaps TRBD1 as D (6 bases). The specimen sequenced was Tregs sorted from blood. The receptor was derived from a human donor in good health. CDR3 coding DNA: TGTGCCAGCAGCCGGGGGCAAGGGGACACTGAAGCTTTCTTT. Translated: CASSRGQGDTEAFF. Full variable domain (missing parts from reference TRBV5-4 and TRBJ1-1): ETGVTQSPTHLIKTRGQQVTLRCSSQSGHNTVSWYQQALGQGPQFIFQYYREEENGRGNFPPRFSGLQFPNYSSELNVNALELDDSALYLCASSRGQGDTEAFFGQGTRLTVV.